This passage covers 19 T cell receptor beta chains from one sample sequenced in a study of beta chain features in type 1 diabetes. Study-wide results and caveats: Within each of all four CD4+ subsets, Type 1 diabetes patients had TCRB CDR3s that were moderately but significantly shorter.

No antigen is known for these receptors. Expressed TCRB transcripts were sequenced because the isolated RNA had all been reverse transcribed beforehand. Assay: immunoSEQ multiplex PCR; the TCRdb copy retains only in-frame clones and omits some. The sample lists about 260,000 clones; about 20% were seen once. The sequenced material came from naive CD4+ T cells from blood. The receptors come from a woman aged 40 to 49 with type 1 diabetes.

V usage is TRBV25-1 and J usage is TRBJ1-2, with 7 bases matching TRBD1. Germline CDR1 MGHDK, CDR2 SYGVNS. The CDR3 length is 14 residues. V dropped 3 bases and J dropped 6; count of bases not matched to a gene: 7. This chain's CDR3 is CASSDPWDSDGYTF. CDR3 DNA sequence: TGTGCCAGCAGTGACCCGTGGGACAGCGATGGCTACACCTTC.

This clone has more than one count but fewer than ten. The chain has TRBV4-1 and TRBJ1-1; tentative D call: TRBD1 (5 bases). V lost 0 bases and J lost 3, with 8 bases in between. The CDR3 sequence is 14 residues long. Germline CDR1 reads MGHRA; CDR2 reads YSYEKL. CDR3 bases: TGCGCCAGCAGCCAAGACAGGGACTACACTGAAGCTTTCTTT. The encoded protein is CASSQDRDYTEAFF.

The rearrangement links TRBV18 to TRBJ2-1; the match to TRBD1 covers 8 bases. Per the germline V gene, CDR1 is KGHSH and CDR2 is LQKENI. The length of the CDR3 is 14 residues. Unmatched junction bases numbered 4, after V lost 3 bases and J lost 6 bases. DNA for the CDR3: TGTGCCAGCTCACCCTCGGACAGGGCCAATGAGCAGTTCTTC. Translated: CASSPSDRANEQFF. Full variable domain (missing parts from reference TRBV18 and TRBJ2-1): NAGVMQNPRHLVRRRGQEARLRCSPMKGHSHVYWYRQLPEEGLKFMVYLQKENIIDESGMPKERFSAEFPKEGPSILRIQQVVRGDSAAYFCASSPSDRANEQFFGPGTRLTVL.

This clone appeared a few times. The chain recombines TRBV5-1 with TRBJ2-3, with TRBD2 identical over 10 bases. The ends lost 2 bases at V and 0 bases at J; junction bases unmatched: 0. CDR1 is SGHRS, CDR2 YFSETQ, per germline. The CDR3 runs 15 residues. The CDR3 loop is CASSLLAGSTDTQYF. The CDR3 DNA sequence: TGCGCCAGCAGCTTACTAGCGGGGAGCACAGATACGCAGTATTTT.

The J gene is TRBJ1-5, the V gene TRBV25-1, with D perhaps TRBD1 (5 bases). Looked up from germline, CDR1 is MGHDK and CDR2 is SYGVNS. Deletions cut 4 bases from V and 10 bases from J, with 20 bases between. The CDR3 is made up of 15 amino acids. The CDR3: CASSVQEGAIFPQHF. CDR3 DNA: TGTGCCAGCAGTGTTCAGGAAGGGGCCATCTTTCCCCAGCATTTT.

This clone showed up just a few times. CDR3 DNA: TGTGCCAGCAGCGGGGGGGGACTAGCGGGAGGGATCTACGAGCAGTACTTC. Translation gives CASSGGGLAGGIYEQYF. The V call is TRBV13, the J call TRBJ2-7; TRBD2 matches 16 bases. The CDR3 runs 17 residues. The V gene end was trimmed by 5 bases and the J gene end by 3 bases; junction bases not matched to a gene: 7. Per the germline V gene, CDR1 is PRHDT and CDR2 is FYEKMQ (reference sequence).

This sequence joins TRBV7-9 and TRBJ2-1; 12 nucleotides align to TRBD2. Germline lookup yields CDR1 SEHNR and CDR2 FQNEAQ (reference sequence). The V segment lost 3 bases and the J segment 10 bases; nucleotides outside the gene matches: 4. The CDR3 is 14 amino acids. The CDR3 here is CASSFTGTSGEQFF. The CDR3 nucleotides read TGTGCCAGCAGCTTTACCGGGACTAGCGGGGAGCAGTTCTTC. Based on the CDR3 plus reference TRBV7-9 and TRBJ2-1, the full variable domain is DTGVSQNPRHKITKRGQNVTFRCDPISEHNRLYWYRQTLGQGPEFLTYFQNEAQLEKSRLLSDRFSAERPKGSFSTLEIQRTEQGDSAMYLCASSFTGTSGEQFFGPGTRLTVL.

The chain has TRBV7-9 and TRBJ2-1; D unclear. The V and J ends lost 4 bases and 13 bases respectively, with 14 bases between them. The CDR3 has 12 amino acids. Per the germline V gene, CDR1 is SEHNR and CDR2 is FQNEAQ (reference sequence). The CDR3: CASSSRVAVQFF. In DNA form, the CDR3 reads TGTGCCAGCAGCTCCCGTGTGGCTGTTCAGTTCTTC.

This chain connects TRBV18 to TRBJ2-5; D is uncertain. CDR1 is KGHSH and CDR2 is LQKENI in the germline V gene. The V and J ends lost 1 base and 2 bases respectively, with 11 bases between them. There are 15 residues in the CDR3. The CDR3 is CASSPRSPTQETQYF. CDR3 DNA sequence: TGTGCCAGCTCACCACGGTCGCCGACTCAAGAGACCCAGTACTTC.

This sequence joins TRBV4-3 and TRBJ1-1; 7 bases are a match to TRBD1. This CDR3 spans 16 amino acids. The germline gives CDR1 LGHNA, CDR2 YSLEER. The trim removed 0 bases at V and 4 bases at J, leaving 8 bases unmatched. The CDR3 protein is CASSQEGTAGGTEAFF. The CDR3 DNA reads TGCGCCAGCAGCCAAGAAGGCACGGCAGGGGGCACTGAAGCTTTCTTT.

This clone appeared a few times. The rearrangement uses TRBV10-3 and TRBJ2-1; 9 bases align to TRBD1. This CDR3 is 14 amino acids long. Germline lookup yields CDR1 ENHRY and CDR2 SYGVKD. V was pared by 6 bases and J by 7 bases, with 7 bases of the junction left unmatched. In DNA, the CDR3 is TGTGCCATCAGAGGGACAGGGTTAGGGAATGAGCAGTTCTTC. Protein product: CAIRGTGLGNEQFF.

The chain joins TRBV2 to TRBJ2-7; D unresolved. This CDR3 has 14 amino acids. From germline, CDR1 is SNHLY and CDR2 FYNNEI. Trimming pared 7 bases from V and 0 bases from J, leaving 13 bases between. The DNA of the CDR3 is TGTGCCAGCACCCTAAAACCTGTCTCCTACGAGCAGTACTTC. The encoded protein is CASTLKPVSYEQYF.

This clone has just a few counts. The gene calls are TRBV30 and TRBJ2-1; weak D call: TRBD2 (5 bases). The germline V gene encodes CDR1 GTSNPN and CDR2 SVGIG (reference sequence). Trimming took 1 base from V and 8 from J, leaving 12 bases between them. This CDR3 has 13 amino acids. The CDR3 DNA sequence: TGTGCCTGGAGTGACTGGACTTTCGATGAGCAGTTCTTC. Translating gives CAWSDWTFDEQFF. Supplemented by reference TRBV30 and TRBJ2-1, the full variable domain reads SQTIHQWPATLVQPVGSPLSLECTVEGTSNPNLYWYRQAAGRGLQLLFYSVGIGQISSEVPQNLSASRPQDRQFILSSKKLLLSDSGFYLCAWSDWTFDEQFFGPGTRLTVL.

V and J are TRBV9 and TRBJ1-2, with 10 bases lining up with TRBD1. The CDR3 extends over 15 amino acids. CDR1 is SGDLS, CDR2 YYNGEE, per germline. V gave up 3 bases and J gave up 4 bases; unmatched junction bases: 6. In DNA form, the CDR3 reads TGTGCCAGCAGCGGTGGGACAGGGGATCCCTATGGCTACACCTTC. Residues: CASSGGTGDPYGYTF.

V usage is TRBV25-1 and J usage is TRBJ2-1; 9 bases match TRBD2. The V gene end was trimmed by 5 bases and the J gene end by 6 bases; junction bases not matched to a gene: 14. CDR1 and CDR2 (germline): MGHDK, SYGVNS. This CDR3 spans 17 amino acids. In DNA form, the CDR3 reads TGTGCCAGCAGTACCACCCTAGCGGGACAGAACTCCAATGAGCAGTTCTTC. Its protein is CASSTTLAGQNSNEQFF.

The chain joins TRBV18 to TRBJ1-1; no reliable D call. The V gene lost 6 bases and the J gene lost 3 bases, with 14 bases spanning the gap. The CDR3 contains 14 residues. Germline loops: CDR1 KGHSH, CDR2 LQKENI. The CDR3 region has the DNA TGTGCCAGCTCGCTTGGAGAGGTTTACACTGAAGCTTTCTTT. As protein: CASSLGEVYTEAFF.

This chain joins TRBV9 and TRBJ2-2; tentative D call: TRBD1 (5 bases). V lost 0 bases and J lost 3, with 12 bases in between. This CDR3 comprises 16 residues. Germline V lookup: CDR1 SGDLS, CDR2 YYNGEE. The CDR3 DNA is TGTGCCAGCAGCGTAGTAAGGGGCAGGGACACCGGGGAGCTGTTTTTT. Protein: CASSVVRGRDTGELFF.

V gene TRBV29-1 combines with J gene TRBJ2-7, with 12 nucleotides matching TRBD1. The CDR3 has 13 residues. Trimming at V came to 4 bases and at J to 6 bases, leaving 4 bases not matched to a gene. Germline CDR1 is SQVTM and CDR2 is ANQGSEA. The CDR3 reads CSVVGQGAGEQYF. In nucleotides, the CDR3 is TGCAGCGTTGTGGGACAGGGGGCCGGCGAGCAGTACTTC.

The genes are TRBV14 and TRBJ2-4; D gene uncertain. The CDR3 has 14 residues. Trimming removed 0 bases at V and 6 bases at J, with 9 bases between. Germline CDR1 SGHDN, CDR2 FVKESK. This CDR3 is CASSQDLRLNIQYF. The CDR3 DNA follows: TGTGCCAGCAGCCAAGACTTGCGGCTAAACATTCAGTACTTC.